This T cell receptor (beta chain) was identified during a study of blood T cell repertoires in COVID-19. Whole-study context: The samples span acute and convalescent COVID-19 from the United States, Italy and Spain. PBMCs, B-cell-depleted T cells, or T cells provided the cDNA or gDNA that made up the material.

The sample holds a few counts of this clone. Germline V gene sequence: CDR1 MNHNS, CDR2 SASEGT. This CDR3 region has 17 residues. V dropped 2 bases and J dropped 1 base, with 12 bases sitting between them. As handled by the study authors: Nucleated cell number was recorded as an estimate derived from reference gene primer amplification. The method was immunoSEQ multiplex PCR; TCRdb's version includes in-frame clones alone and lacks a portion of them. The V and J calls and the clone size are those of that table, but D and trimming were determined from the DNA. The sample shows under 200,000 clones, 80% to 85% of them seen only once.

The rearrangement uses TRBV6-1 and TRBJ1-6; no definite D call. The sequenced material came from peripheral blood. This clonotype was obtained from a man aged 18 to 30 with active or convalescent COVID-19. CDR3 loop: CASSENPYGSYNSPLHF. The CDR3 nucleotides are TGTGCCAGCAGTGAAAATCCATACGGGTCCTATAATTCACCCCTCCACTTT.